This section outlines one T cell receptor beta chain sequence together with its context. The sample originates from a study of blood T cell repertoires in COVID-19. The method was immunoSEQ multiplex PCR; TCRdb's version includes in-frame clones alone and lacks a portion of them. This table holds roughly 12,000 clones, 73% found once. Unmatched junction bases numbered 7, after V lost 3 bases and J lost 4 bases. CDR1 and CDR2 (germline): KGHSH, LQKENI. This CDR3 comprises 16 residues. This TCR was recovered from a human donor in a cohort sampled during active COVID-19. The sample consisted of peripheral blood. V gene TRBV18 combines with J gene TRBJ2-5, with 11 bases that match TRBD1. CDR3 coding DNA: TGTGCCAGCTCACCGTGGACAGGGGGCGGAGGAGAGACCCAGTACTTC. This gives the protein CASSPWTGGGGETQYF.